These 18 T cell receptor beta chains were all obtained from the same sample, sequenced in a study of T cell responses to AZD1222 COVID-19 vaccine. Measured with immunoSEQ multiplex PCR; TCRdb has only the in-frame clones, and not every one. Found here are some 130,000 clones, approximately 84% of them singletons; the top ten hold around 24%. Sequenced material: peripheral blood, taken on day 0 of AZD1222 vaccination. Receptor source: an adult in good health.

CDR3 bases: TGTGCCAGCAGTTTAGGCAGGGAAATCCCCTACGAGCAGTACTTC. The encoded protein is CASSLGREIPYEQYF. The V gene is TRBV27, the J gene TRBJ2-7, with D tentatively TRBD1 (5 bases). The germline V gene has CDR1 MNHEY and CDR2 SMNVEV (reference sequence). The CDR3 has 15 residues. V was trimmed by 2 bases and J by 2 bases, leaving 13 bases between them.

The CDR3 is CASSSGTVHNEKLFF. The CDR3 region has the DNA TGTGCCAGCAGCTCCGGGACAGTTCATAATGAAAAACTGTTTTTT. The chain is built from TRBV7-9 and TRBJ1-4, with 7 nucleotides matching TRBD1. The CDR3 has 15 amino acids. Germline V CDR1 and CDR2: SEHNR, FQNEAQ (reference sequence). Trimming cost V 4 bases and J 4 bases; bases outside gene matches: 6.

V and J are TRBV7-2 and TRBJ1-6; D is undetermined. The CDR3 is made up of 15 amino acids. The V end lost 1 base, the J end lost 7 bases, and 11 bases lay between the germline ends. Germline V gives CDR1 SGHTA, CDR2 FQGNSA. Here the CDR3 reads CASSLGSGRNSPLHF. CDR3 nucleotide sequence: TGTGCCAGCAGCTTAGGATCTGGCAGGAATTCACCCCTCCACTTT.

The chain combines TRBV11-3 with TRBJ2-7; 7 nucleotides match TRBD1. In germline, CDR1 is SGHNT, CDR2 YENEEA. The CDR3 is 13 residues long. The trim removed 5 bases at V and 5 bases at J, leaving 6 bases unmatched. CDR3 bases: TGTGCCAGCAGCCCCGACAGGGACGACGAGCAGTACTTC. Amino acids: CASSPDRDDEQYF.

V gene TRBV10-1 combines with J gene TRBJ2-2; 8 bases are a match to TRBD2. CDR1 and CDR2 (germline): WNHNN, SYGVQD (reference sequence). J gave up 6 bases and V 5 bases, and 2 bases lay outside the gene matches. CDR3 length: 13 amino acids. The CDR3 reads CASSPGLAGELFF. CDR3 sequence (DNA): TGCGCCAGCAGTCCGGGACTAGCCGGGGAGCTGTTTTTT.

This rearrangement joins TRBV24-1 to TRBJ2-1, with a weak D call TRBD2 (7 bases). The CDR3 is 19 residues long. Germline-derived CDR1 and CDR2 are KGHDR and SFDVKD. Trimming left V 0 bases short and J 3 bases short, with 20 bases between. CDR3 sequence: CATSDLRGGVEGNYNEQFF. The CDR3 DNA sequence: TGTGCCACCAGTGATTTGCGAGGGGGGGTCGAAGGGAACTACAATGAGCAGTTCTTC.

The gene calls are TRBV7-9 and TRBJ1-5; 7 bases line up with TRBD1. Per the germline V gene, CDR1 is SEHNR and CDR2 is FQNEAQ (reference sequence). The junction had 4 bases not matched to a gene; V was cut back by 5 bases and J by 0 bases. CDR3 length equals 15 residues. Written as DNA, the CDR3 is TGTGCCAGCAGCGCGGGACAGCATAGCAATCAGCCCCAGCATTTT. Translation: CASSAGQHSNQPQHF.

The chain employs TRBV3-1 (or the pseudogene TRBV3-2) and TRBJ2-7; D unclear. Germline-derived CDR1 and CDR2 are LGHDT and YNNKEL (reference sequence). This CDR3 spans 12 amino acids. The V end lost 1 base, the J end lost 5 bases, and 6 bases lay between the germline ends. CDR3 sequence reads: CASSQAVNEQYF. The CDR3 nucleotides read TGTGCCAGCAGCCAAGCTGTGAACGAGCAGTACTTC.

The chain's CDR3 is CASKPRLSDRGPNQPQHF. CDR3 coding DNA: TGTGCCAGTAAACCCCGATTATCCGACAGGGGGCCCAATCAGCCCCAGCATTTT. The V gene is TRBV19, the J gene TRBJ1-5, with 10 bases fitting TRBD1. The CDR3 runs to 18 residues. With 7 bases clipped from V and 3 bases from J, the junction kept 15 bases outside the gene matches. Germline V gene sequence: CDR1 LNHDA, CDR2 SQIVND (reference sequence).

The chain uses TRBV10-1 and TRBJ2-1; either TRBD1 or TRBD2 may supply D (6 bases each). Germline V gene lookup returns CDR1 WNHNN and CDR2 SYGVQD (reference sequence). Trimming took off 3 bases at V and 7 bases at J, with 13 bases between the two ends. The CDR3 totals 14 residues. The CDR3 DNA sequence: TGCGCCAGCAGTGACTCGGGGGCAGAAAATGAGCAGTTCTTC. It translates to CASSDSGAENEQFF.

The chain is built from TRBV5-1 and TRBJ2-7, with D hard to call. The V and J ends lost 3 bases and 4 bases respectively, with 11 bases between them. The CDR3 extends over 13 amino acids. Germline CDR1 reads SGHRS; CDR2 reads YFSETQ. The CDR3: CASSSTGGYEQYF. CDR3 coding DNA: TGCGCCAGCAGCTCAACCGGTGGTTACGAGCAGTACTTC.

This clone is termed large. This sequence joins TRBV4-3 and TRBJ1-2; no definite D call. The length of the CDR3 is 16 residues. Germline CDR1 is LGHNA and CDR2 is YSLEER. The germline V and J ends were trimmed by 0 bases and 8 bases, with 19 bases remaining between them. CDR3 bases: TGCGCCAGCAGCCAAGACCCATTGGGAGGGCTGCAGGGCTACACCTTC. Translated, it gives CASSQDPLGGLQGYTF.

The chain combines TRBV11-3 with TRBJ2-5, with 9 bases identical to TRBD2. J lost 1 base, V lost 1 base, and 4 bases had no gene match. This CDR3 spans 16 amino acids. Germline V gene lookup returns CDR1 SGHNT and CDR2 YENEEA. This CDR3 reads CASSLGTSVTQETQYF. The DNA of the CDR3 is TGTGCCAGCAGCTTAGGGACTAGCGTCACCCAAGAGACCCAGTACTTC. The full variable domain, completed using reference TRBV11-3 and TRBJ2-5, is EAGVVQSPRYKIIEKKQPVAFWCNPISGHNTLYWYLQNLGQGPELLIRYENEEAVDDSQLPKDRFSAERLKGVDSTLKIQPAELGDSAVYLCASSLGTSVTQETQYFGPGTRLLVL.

The CDR3 coding sequence is TGTGCCAGTAGTATAGCCGCCCCCGGTGAGCAGTTCTTC. Residues: CASSIAAPGEQFF. V gene TRBV19 combines with J gene TRBJ2-1; D remains ambiguous. This CDR3 contains 13 residues. CDR1 and CDR2 from the germline V gene are LNHDA and SQIVND (reference sequence). V lost 1 base to trimming and J lost 9 bases, with 10 bases between them.

This chain connects TRBV28 to TRBJ2-5; 7 positions agree with TRBD1. In germline, CDR1 is MDHEN, CDR2 SYDVKM. V dropped 5 bases and J dropped 0; count of bases not matched to a gene: 9. CDR3 length: 16 amino acids. The CDR3 sequence is CASSVGTATYQETQYF. CDR3 sequence (DNA): TGTGCCAGCAGTGTAGGGACAGCGACTTACCAAGAGACCCAGTACTTC. Filled out from reference TRBV28 and TRBJ2-5, the complete variable domain reads DVKVTQSSRYLVKRTGEKVFLECVQDMDHENMFWYRQDPGLGLRLIYFSYDVKMKEKGDIPEGYSVSREKKERFSLILESASTNQTSMYLCASSVGTATYQETQYFGPGTRLLVL.

The rearrangement uses TRBV7-9 and TRBJ1-1, with D unclear. From germline, CDR1 is SEHNR and CDR2 FQNEAQ (reference sequence). V was cut by 2 bases and J by 6 bases, with 13 bases left in between. There are 14 residues in the CDR3. CDR3 residues: CASSLPGYGAEAFF. As DNA, the CDR3 is TGTGCCAGCAGCTTACCGGGGTATGGGGCTGAAGCTTTCTTT.

This clone was found a few times. The gene calls are TRBV4-3 and TRBJ1-4; D might be TRBD1 (5 bases). CDR3 length: 13 residues. With 6 bases removed from V and 8 bases from J, the gap between germline ends came to 13 bases. CDR1 and CDR2 (germline): LGHNA, YSLEER. Here the CDR3 reads CASRDGTTEKLFF. The CDR3 DNA follows: TGCGCCAGCAGGGATGGGACTACGGAAAAACTGTTTTTT.

This clone was counted between two and nine times. V usage is TRBV27 and J usage is TRBJ2-2; 8 positions agree with TRBD2. Looked up from germline, CDR1 is MNHEY and CDR2 is SMNVEV (reference sequence). The V segment lost 0 bases and the J segment 0 bases; nucleotides outside the gene matches: 18. This CDR3 region has 22 residues. The CDR3: CASSLSPFSSGNHISNTGELFF. The DNA for the CDR3 is TGTGCCAGCAGTTTATCGCCATTCAGTAGCGGGAATCACATATCGAACACCGGGGAGCTGTTTTTT.